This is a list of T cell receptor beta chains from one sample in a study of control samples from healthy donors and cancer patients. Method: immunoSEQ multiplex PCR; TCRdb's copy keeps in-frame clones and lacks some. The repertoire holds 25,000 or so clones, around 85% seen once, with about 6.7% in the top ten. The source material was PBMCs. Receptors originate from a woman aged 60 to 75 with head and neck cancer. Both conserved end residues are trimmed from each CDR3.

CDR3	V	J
ASSPAPTAATNEKLF	TRBV4-3	TRBJ1-4
ASSLGTDETQY	TRBV4-1	TRBJ2-5
ASSSGLTLRNTEAF	TRBV6-5	TRBJ1-1
ASSVGDTEAF	TRBV9	TRBJ1-1
ASSVLAGAYTGELF	TRBV9	TRBJ2-2
ASSVGWGTSGRARDNEQF	TRBV9	TRBJ2-1
SGGGGYGYT	TRBV20-1	TRBJ1-2
ASSLGGATLSGNTIY	TRBV5-4	TRBJ1-3
ASSYRDGPYEQY	TRBV7-2	TRBJ2-7
SALSPRGYT	TRBV20-1	TRBJ1-2
ASRPGQGNTEAF	TRBV3-1/TRBV3-2	TRBJ1-1
ASSLEVSGWEQY	TRBV11-2	TRBJ2-7
ASSSRDSNEKLF	TRBV5-1	TRBJ1-4
ASSLGANTGELF	TRBV7-2	TRBJ2-2
ASSQQAGVAGELF	TRBV3-1/TRBV3-2	TRBJ2-2
ASSPRTGANTGELF	TRBV7-6	TRBJ2-2
ASSIGSGGRLGQETQY	TRBV19	TRBJ2-5
ASSLIPDTEAF	TRBV11-1	TRBJ1-1
ACKRGRWVF	TRBV30	TRBJ1-4
SASKVSGVYEQY	TRBV20-1	TRBJ2-7
ASSSLAGDIYNEQF	TRBV7-9	TRBJ2-1
ASSLDHSQETQY	TRBV5-5	TRBJ2-5
ASTPTRTSGRREIVPGELF	TRBV4-2	TRBJ2-2
ASSKSGEDRTGGTDTQY	TRBV21-1	TRBJ2-3
ASSYNYGYT	TRBV6-2/TRBV6-3	TRBJ1-2
ASSIEEGYEQF	TRBV19	TRBJ2-1
ASTRQGAAREQY	TRBV2	TRBJ2-7
ASSWDGNTIY	TRBV2	TRBJ1-3
ASSLSPFYEQY	TRBV28	NA
AWSTGGEKLF	TRBV30	TRBJ1-4
ASSQVAGQGEYEQY	TRBV4-1	TRBJ2-7
ASSLFKTTAPYEQY	TRBV7-6	TRBJ2-7
ASSLDLQGGTNTGELF	TRBV11-2	TRBJ2-2
ASSLGSGTNYNEQF	TRBV5-1	TRBJ2-1